Sequencing of this T cell receptor (beta chain) was carried out in a study of Ad26.COV2.S vaccination and SARS-CoV-2 variants. This clone was recorded only once. The antigen is not known. Sequenced by immunoSEQ multiplex PCR; TCRdb stores in-frame clones only, minus some. Here the sample spans about 350,000 clones, about 91% being singletons. The CDR3 is 12 residues long. The germline V gene has CDR1 SEHNR and CDR2 FQNEAQ (reference sequence). Deletions cut 3 bases from V and 8 bases from J, with 10 bases between. General observations from the study: Measurements of TCR breadth and depth may have given underestimates of the total T cell responses.

Here the sequenced sample was peripheral blood, taken after recovery from COVID-19. The genes are TRBV7-9 and TRBJ1-2, with a weak D call TRBD1 (5 bases). The clonotype was recovered from a human donor who had recovered from COVID-19. The CDR3 region is CASSFFRDGYTF. DNA for the CDR3: TGTGCCAGCAGCTTCTTCAGGGACGGCTACACCTTC.